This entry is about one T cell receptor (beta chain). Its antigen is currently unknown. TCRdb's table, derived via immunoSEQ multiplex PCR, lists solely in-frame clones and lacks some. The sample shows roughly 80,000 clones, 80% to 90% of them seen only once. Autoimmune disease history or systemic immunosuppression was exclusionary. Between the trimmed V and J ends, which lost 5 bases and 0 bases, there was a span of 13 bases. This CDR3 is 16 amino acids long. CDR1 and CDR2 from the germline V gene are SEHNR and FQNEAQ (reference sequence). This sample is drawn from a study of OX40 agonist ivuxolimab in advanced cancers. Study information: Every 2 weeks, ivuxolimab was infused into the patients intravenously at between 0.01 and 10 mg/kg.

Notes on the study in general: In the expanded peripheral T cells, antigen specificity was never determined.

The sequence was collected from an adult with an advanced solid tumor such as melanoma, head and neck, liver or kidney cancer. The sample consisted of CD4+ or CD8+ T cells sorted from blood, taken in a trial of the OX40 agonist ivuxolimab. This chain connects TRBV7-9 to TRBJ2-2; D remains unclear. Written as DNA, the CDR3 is TGTGCCAGCAGCCCCTTGAGAACCACGAACACCGGGGAGCTGTTTTTT. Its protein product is CASSPLRTTNTGELFF.